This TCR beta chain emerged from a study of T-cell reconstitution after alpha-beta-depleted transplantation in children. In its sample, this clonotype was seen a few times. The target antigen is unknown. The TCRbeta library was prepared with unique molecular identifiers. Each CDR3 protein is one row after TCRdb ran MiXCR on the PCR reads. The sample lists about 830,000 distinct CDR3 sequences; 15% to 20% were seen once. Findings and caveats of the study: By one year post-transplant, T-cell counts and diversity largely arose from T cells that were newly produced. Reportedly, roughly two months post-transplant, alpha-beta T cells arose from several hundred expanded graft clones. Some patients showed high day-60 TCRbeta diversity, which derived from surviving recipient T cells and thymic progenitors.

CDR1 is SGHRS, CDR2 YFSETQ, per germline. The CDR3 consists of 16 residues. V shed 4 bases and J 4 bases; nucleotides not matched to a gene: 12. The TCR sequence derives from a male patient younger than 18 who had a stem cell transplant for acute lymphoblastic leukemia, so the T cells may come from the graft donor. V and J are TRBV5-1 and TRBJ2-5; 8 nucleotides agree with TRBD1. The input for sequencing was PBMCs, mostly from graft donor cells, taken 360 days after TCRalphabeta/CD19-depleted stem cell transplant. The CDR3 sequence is CASSGPGQGVGETQYF. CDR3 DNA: TGCGCCAGCAGCGGACCTGGACAGGGTGTGGGAGAGACCCAGTACTTC.